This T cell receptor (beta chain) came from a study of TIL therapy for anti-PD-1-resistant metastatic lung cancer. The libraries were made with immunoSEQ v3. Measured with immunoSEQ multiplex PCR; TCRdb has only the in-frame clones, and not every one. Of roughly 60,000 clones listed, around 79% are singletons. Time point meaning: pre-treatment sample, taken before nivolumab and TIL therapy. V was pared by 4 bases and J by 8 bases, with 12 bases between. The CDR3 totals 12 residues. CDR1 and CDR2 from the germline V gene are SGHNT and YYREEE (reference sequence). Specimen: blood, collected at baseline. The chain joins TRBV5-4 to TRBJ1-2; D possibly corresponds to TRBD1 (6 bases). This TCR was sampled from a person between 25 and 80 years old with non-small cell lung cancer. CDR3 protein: CASSRTEGGYTF. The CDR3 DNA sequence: TGTGCCAGCAGCCGGACAGAAGGGGGCTACACCTTC.